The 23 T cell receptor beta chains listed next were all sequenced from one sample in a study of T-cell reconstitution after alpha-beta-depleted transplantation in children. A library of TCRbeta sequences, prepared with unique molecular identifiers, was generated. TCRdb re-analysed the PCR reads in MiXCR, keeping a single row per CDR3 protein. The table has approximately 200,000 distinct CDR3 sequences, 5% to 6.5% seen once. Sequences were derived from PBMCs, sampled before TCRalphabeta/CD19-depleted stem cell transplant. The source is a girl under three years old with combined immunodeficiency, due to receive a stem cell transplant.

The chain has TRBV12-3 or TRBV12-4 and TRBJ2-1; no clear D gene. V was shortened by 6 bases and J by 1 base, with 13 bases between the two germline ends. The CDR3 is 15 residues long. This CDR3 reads CASSLNGGSYNEQFF. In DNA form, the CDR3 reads TGTGCCAGCAGCCTCAATGGCGGTTCCTACAATGAGCAGTTCTTC.

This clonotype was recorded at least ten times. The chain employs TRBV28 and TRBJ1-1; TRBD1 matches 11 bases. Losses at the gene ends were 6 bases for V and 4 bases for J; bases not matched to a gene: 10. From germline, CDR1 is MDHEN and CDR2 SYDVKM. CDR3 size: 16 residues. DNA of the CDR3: TGTGCCAGCAGCCCTATCAAGGGGACAGGGGGCACTGAAGCTTTCTTT. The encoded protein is CASSPIKGTGGTEAFF.

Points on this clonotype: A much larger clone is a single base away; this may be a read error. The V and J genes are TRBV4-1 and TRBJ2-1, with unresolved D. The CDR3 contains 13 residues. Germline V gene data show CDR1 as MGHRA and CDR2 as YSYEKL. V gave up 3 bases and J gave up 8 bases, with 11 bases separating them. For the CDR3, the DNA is TGCGCCAGCAGCCAGCCAAATAACGATGAGCAGTTCTTC. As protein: CASSQPNNDEQFF.

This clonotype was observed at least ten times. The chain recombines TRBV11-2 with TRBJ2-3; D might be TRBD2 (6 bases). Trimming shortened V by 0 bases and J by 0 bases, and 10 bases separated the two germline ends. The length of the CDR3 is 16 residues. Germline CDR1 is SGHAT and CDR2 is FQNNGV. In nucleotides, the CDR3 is TGTGCCAGCAGCTTAGACCCGGGGGTTAGCACAGATACGCAGTATTTT. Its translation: CASSLDPGVSTDTQYF.

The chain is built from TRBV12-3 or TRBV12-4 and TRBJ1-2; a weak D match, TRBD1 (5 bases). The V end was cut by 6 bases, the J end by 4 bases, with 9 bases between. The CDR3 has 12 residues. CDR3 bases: TGTGCCAGCAGCCGACAGATCTATGGCTACACCTTC. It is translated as CASSRQIYGYTF.

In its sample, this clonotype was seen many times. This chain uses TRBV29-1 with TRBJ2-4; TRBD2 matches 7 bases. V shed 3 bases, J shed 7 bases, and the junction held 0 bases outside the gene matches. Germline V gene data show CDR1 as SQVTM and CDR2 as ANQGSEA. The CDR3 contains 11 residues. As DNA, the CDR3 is TGCAGCGTTGAGGGGGGGAACATTCAGTACTTC. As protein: CSVEGGNIQYF.

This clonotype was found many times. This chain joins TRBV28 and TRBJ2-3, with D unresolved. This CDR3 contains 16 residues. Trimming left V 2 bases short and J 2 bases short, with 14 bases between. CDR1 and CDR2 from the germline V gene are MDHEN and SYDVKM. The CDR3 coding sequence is TGTGCCAGCAGTTTAGCGACTGTGGGTGTCACAGATACGCAGTATTTT. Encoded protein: CASSLATVGVTDTQYF.

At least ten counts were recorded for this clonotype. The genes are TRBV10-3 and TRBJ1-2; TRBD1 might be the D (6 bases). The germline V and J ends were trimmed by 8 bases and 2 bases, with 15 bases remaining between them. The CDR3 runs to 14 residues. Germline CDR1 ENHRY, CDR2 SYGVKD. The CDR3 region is CAIGWAGQNYGYTF. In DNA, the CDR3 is TGTGCCATCGGTTGGGCCGGACAGAACTATGGCTACACCTTC.

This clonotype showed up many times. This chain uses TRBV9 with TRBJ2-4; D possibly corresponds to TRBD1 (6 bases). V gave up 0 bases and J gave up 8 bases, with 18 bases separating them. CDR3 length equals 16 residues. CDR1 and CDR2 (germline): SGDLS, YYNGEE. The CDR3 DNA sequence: TGTGCCAGCAGCGTAGAAGGGGGAGAGGGAGAAGACATTCAGTACTTC. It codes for CASSVEGGEGEDIQYF.

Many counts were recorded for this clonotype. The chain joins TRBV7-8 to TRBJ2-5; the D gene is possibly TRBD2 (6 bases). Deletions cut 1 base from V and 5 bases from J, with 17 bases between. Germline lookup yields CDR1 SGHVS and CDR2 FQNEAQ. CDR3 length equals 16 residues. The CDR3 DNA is TGTGCCAGCAGCTTAGAACTAGCTCCAGGCGGTGAGACCCAGTACTTC. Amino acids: CASSLELAPGGETQYF.

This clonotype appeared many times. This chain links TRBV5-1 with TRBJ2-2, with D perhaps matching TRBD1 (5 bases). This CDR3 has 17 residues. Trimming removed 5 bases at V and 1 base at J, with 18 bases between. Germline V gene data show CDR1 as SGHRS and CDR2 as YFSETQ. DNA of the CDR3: TGCGCCAGCAGGCGCCGCTTTGGAGACAGGAACACCGGGGAGCTGTTTTTT. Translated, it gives CASRRRFGDRNTGELFF.

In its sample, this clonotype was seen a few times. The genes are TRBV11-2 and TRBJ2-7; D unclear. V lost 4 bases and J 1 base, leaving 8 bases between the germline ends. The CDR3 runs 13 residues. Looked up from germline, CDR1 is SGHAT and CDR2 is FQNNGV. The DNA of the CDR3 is TGTGCCAGCAGCTACGGGCTTTCCTACGAGCAGTACTTC. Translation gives CASSYGLSYEQYF.

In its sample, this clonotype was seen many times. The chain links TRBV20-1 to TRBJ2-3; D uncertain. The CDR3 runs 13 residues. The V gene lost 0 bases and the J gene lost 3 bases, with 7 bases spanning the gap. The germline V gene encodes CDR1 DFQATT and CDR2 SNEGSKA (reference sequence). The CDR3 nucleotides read TGCAGTGCTAGAGAGAGGCCTACAGATACGCAGTATTTT. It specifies CSARERPTDTQYF.

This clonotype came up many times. The CDR3 region has the DNA TGTGCCAGCAGTAGAACCGGGGAAGATACGCAGTATTTT. Amino acids: CASSRTGEDTQYF. This chain joins TRBV7-3 and TRBJ2-3; weak D call: TRBD2 (5 bases). Germline CDR1 SGHTA, CDR2 FQGTGA. The V end lost 6 bases, the J end lost 5 bases, and 12 bases lay between the germline ends. The CDR3 loop spans 13 amino acids.

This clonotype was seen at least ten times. CDR3 sequence: CASSLDSRASLNQPQHF. CDR3 in DNA: TGTGCCAGCAGCTTAGATTCCCGGGCGTCGCTCAATCAGCCCCAGCATTTT. The chain joins TRBV7-8 to TRBJ1-5; D unclear. The germline V gene encodes CDR1 SGHVS and CDR2 FQNEAQ. The CDR3 loop spans 17 amino acids. Between the trimmed V and J ends, which lost 1 base and 3 bases, there was a span of 16 bases.

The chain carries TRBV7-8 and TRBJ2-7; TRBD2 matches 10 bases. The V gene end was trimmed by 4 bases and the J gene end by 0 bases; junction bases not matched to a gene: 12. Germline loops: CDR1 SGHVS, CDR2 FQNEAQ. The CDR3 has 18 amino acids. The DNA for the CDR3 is TGTGCCAGCAGCTCCGCAGACCAACTAGCGGGGAACTCCTACGAGCAGTACTTC. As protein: CASSSADQLAGNSYEQYF.

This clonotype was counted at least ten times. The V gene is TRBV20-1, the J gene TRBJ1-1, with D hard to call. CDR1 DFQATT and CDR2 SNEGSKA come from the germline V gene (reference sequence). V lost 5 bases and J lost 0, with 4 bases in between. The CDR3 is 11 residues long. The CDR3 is CSADLNTEAFF. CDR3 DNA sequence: TGCAGTGCTGACTTGAACACTGAAGCTTTCTTT.

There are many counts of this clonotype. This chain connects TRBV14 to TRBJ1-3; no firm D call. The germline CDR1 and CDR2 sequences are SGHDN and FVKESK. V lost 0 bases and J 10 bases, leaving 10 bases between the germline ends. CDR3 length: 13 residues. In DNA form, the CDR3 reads TGTGCCAGCAGCCAAGATCCCCATAGGACCATATATTTT. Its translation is CASSQDPHRTIYF.

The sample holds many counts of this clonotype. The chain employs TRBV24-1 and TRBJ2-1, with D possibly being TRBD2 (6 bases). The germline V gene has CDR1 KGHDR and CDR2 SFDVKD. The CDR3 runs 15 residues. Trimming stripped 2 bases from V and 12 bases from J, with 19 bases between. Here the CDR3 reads CATSDSGVKGVTQFF. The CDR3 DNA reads TGTGCCACCAGTGATTCGGGGGTAAAGGGCGTTACGCAGTTCTTC.

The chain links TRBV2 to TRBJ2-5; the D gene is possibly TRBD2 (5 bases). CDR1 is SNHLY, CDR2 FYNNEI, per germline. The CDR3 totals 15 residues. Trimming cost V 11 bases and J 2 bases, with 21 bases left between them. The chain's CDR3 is CAGVWASPPQETQYF. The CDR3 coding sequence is TGTGCCGGGGTATGGGCTAGCCCCCCTCAAGAGACCCAGTACTTC.

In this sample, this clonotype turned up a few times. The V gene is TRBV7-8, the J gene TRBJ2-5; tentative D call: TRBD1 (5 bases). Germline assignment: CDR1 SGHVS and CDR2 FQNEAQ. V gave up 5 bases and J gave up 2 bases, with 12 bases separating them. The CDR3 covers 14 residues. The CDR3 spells CASSIRQPQETQYF. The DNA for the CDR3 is TGTGCCAGCAGCATTCGACAGCCGCAAGAGACCCAGTACTTC.

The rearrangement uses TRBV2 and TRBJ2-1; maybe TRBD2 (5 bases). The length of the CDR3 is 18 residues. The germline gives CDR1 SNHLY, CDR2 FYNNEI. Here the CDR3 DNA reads TGTACCTGCAGTTGGGAGAGAGCTCTTGGACTCCCCTACAATGAGCAGTTCTTC. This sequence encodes CTCSWERALGLPYNEQFF.

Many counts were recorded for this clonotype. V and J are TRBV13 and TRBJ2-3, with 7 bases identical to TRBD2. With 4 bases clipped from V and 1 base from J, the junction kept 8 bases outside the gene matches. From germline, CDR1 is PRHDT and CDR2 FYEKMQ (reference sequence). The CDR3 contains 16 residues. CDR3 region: CASSSLAAVGTDTQYF. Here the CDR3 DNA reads TGTGCCAGCAGCTCTCTAGCGGCGGTCGGCACAGATACGCAGTATTTT.